In its sample, the clone carrying this T cell receptor beta chain was seen many times. Antigen: not known. The entry originates in a study of read filtering for tumor transcriptome and immune sequencing. For the study at large: Revised staging placed eight or nine patients in R-ISS I, about 17 in II, about 7 in III. Findings of the study overall: Sorted CD138-negative bone marrow cells were not purified T cells.

The CDR3 covers 15 residues. The germline gives CDR1 KGHSH, CDR2 LQKENI. Unmatched junction bases numbered 10, after V lost 4 bases and J lost 7 bases. This library used roughly 400 ng RNA and molecular barcoded adaptors spanning alpha/delta and beta/gamma chains. TCRdb used MiXCR to reprocess the reads, holding one entry per CDR3 protein. This table holds 100,000 to 150,000 distinct CDR3 sequences, 10% to 15% found once. V gene TRBV18 combines with J gene TRBJ2-7, with 10 bases matching TRBD1. Sequences were obtained from a population of CD138-negative cells sorted from bone marrow. The TCR originated in a donor at least 40 years old with multiple myeloma. This CDR3 is CASSRDRGRMEEQYF. The CDR3, as DNA: TGTGCCAGCTCACGAGACAGGGGGCGAATGGAAGAGCAGTACTTC.